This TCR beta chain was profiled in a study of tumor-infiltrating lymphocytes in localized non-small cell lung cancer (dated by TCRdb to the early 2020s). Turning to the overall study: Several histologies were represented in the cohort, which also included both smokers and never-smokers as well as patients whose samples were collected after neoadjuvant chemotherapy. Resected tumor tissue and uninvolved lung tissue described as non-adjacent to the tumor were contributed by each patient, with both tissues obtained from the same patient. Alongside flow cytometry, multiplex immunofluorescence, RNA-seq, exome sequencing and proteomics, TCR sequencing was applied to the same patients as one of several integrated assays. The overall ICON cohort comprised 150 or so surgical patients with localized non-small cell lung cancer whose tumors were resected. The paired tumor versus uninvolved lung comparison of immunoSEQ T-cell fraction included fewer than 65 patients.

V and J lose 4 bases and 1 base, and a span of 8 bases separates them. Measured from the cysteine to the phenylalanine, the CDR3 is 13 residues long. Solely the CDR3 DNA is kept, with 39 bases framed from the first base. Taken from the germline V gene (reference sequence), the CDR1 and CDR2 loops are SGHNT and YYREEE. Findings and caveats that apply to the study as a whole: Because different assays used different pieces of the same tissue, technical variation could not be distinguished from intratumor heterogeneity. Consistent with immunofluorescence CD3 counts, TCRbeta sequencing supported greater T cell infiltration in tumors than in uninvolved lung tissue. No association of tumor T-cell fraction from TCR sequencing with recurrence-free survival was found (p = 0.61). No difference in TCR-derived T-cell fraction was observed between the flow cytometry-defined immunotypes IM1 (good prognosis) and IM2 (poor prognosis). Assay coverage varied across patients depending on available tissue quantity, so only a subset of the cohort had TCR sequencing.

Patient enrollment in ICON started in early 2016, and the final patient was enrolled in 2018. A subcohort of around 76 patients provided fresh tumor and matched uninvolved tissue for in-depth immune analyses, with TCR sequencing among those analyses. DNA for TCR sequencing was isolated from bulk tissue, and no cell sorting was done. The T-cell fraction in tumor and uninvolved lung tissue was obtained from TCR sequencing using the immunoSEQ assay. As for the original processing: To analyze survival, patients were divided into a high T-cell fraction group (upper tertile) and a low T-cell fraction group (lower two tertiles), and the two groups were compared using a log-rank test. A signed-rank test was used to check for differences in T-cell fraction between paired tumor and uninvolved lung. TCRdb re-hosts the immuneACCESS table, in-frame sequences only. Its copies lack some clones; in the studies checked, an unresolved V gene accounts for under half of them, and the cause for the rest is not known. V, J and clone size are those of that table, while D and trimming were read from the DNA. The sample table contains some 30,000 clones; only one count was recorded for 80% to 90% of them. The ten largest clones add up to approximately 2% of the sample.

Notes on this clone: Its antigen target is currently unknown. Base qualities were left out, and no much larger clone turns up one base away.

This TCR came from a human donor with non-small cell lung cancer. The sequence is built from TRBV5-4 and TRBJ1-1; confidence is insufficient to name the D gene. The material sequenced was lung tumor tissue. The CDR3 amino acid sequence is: CASSLSPNTEAFF. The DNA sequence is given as TGTGCCAGCAGCCTATCTCCGAACACTGAAGCTTTCTTT.